A single sample is the source of the 24 T cell receptor beta chains below, sequenced in a study of beta chain features in type 1 diabetes. Study-level findings and limits: TCRB CDR3s were moderately but significantly shorter in Type 1 diabetes patients in all four CD4+ subsets.

Isolated RNA was reverse transcribed in full, so expressed TCRB transcripts were sequenced. Repertoires were generated with immunoSEQ multiplex PCR, while TCRdb's copy carries only in-frame clones and drops some. The sample shows under 20,000 clones, around 70% of them seen only once. These receptors have no known antigen. The sample taken for sequencing was stem cell memory CD4+ T cells from blood. These receptor sequences come from a man between 25 and 39 years old with type 1 diabetes.

J is TRBJ2-5 and V is TRBV30, with 10 bases identical to TRBD2. CDR1 and CDR2 (germline): GTSNPN, SVGIG (reference sequence). This CDR3 spans 14 amino acids. J gave up 7 bases and V 2 bases, and 7 bases lay outside the gene matches. The chain's CDR3 is CAWSTETSGWTQYF. Here the CDR3 DNA reads TGTGCCTGGAGTACGGAGACTAGCGGGTGGACCCAGTACTTC.

V gene TRBV11-2 combines with J gene TRBJ2-5; 9 bases fit TRBD2. The CDR3 runs to 14 residues. Germline V gene data show CDR1 as SGHAT and CDR2 as FQNNGV. The junction had 5 bases not matched to a gene; V was cut back by 4 bases and J by 5 bases. CDR3 in amino acids: CASSSRLAAETQYF. The CDR3 nucleotides are TGTGCCAGCAGCTCTAGACTAGCGGCGGAGACCCAGTACTTC.

The chain has TRBV5-6 and TRBJ2-1, with no clear D. The length of the CDR3 is 14 residues. Deletions cut 3 bases from V and 7 bases from J, with 14 bases between. Per germline, CDR1 SGHDT and CDR2 YYEEEE. The CDR3 sequence is CASSYLGPENEQFF. In nucleotides, the CDR3 is TGTGCCAGCAGCTACCTGGGTCCGGAGAATGAGCAGTTCTTC.

The rearrangement joins TRBV19 to TRBJ2-1; perhaps TRBD1 as D (6 bases). V was clipped by 5 bases and J by 0 bases, with 14 bases between them. Germline V gives CDR1 LNHDA, CDR2 SQIVND (reference sequence). The CDR3 runs to 16 residues. CDR3 in amino acids: CASSSRQVSSYNEQFF. In nucleotides, the CDR3 is TGTGCCAGTAGTTCCCGACAGGTGAGCTCCTACAATGAGCAGTTCTTC.

The rearrangement links TRBV25-1 to TRBJ2-1; 9 bases map to TRBD1. In germline, CDR1 is MGHDK, CDR2 SYGVNS. With V trimmed by 6 bases and J by 3 bases, 9 bases remained unmatched. This CDR3 spans 16 amino acids. The chain's CDR3 is CASRTDRGRGYNEQFF. The CDR3 nucleotides read TGTGCCAGCAGGACGGACAGGGGAAGGGGCTACAATGAGCAGTTCTTC.

Only one count was recorded for this clone. V and J are TRBV11-2 and TRBJ2-7; 7 nucleotides agree with TRBD2. Germline V lookup: CDR1 SGHAT, CDR2 FQNNGV. Unmatched junction bases numbered 14, after V lost 5 bases and J lost 1 base. This CDR3 is built from 17 residues. Here the CDR3 reads CASSLHSGSGISYEQYF. In DNA, the CDR3 is TGTGCCAGCAGCCTCCACTCGGGGAGCGGGATTTCCTACGAGCAGTACTTC.

CDR3 DNA sequence: TGCAGCGTTTTTGCGGGGGCCGCCTACGAGCAGTACTTC. Residues: CSVFAGAAYEQYF. The V gene is TRBV29-1, the J gene TRBJ2-7; possible D gene TRBD2, 7 bases. Trimming took 5 bases from V and 2 from J, leaving 13 bases between them. Germline-derived CDR1 and CDR2 are SQVTM and ANQGSEA. This CDR3 comprises 13 residues.

The chain uses TRBV5-1 and TRBJ2-1; TRBD2 matches at 7 bases. V lost 1 base, J lost 4 bases, and 5 bases stayed unmatched. The CDR3 is made up of 15 amino acids. CDR1 is SGHRS and CDR2 is YFSETQ in the germline V gene. As DNA, the CDR3 is TGCGCCAGCAGCTTGAGTGCGGGGGAGTACAATGAGCAGTTCTTC. Its translation is CASSLSAGEYNEQFF.

This chain links TRBV5-1 with TRBJ2-1; TRBD2 matches at 12 bases. The CDR3 runs 16 residues. Losses at the gene ends were 3 bases for V and 2 bases for J; bases not matched to a gene: 3. CDR1 and CDR2 (germline): SGHRS, YFSETQ. CDR3 DNA sequence: TGCGCCAGCAGCTATGGACTAGCGGGGACCTACAATGAGCAGTTCTTC. This translates into CASSYGLAGTYNEQFF.

The DNA of the CDR3 is TGTGCTAGTGGTTTGGTCTTGACTAATGATGGCAATCAGCCCCAGCATTTT. Translated: CASGLVLTNDGNQPQHF. The chain uses TRBV12-5 and TRBJ1-5; D unresolved. Germline values: CDR1 LGHNT, CDR2 FRNRAP. The length of the CDR3 is 17 residues. Trimming pared 0 bases from V and 2 bases from J, leaving 14 bases between.

This clone was seen once. This chain links TRBV2 with TRBJ1-5; D unresolved. This CDR3 is 10 amino acids long. Germline V gene data show CDR1 as SNHLY and CDR2 as FYNNEI. V lost 8 bases, J lost 10 bases, and 9 bases lay in between. The CDR3 reads CASGTHPQHF. The CDR3 DNA sequence: TGTGCCAGCGGTACACATCCCCAGCATTTT.

The chain recombines TRBV5-1 with TRBJ2-7; 7 bases are a match to TRBD1. The CDR3 is 15 amino acids. Looked up from germline, CDR1 is SGHRS and CDR2 is YFSETQ. With 4 bases clipped from V and 3 bases from J, the junction kept 10 bases outside the gene matches. The CDR3 sequence: CASSPLTGTHYEQYF. CDR3 bases: TGCGCCAGCAGCCCCCTGACAGGGACCCACTACGAGCAGTACTTC.

The chain joins TRBV15 to TRBJ1-4; a possible D gene is TRBD1 (5 bases). CDR1 LNHNV and CDR2 YYDKDF come from the germline V gene (reference sequence). Trimming cost V 5 bases and J 8 bases, with 18 bases left between them. CDR3 length: 15 amino acids. CDR3 bases: TGTGCCACCAGCCCGCGGGGGACCAGCAGGGAAAAACTGTTTTTT. Protein: CATSPRGTSREKLFF.

V and J are TRBV7-3 and TRBJ2-5; a possible D gene is TRBD2 (6 bases). The DNA end is more similar to TRBJ2-7, so the J call may be wrong. Germline V gene data show CDR1 as SGHTA and CDR2 as FQGTGA. The CDR3 is made up of 15 amino acids. The CDR3 DNA sequence: TGTGCCAGCAGCTTAATTGGCGGGAACATCTACGAGCAGTACTTC. Translation: CASSLIGGNIYEQYF.

J is TRBJ2-7 and V is TRBV27; 8 nucleotides align to TRBD1. This CDR3 region has 16 residues. The V segment lost 0 bases and the J segment 2 bases; nucleotides outside the gene matches: 6. CDR1 is MNHEY, CDR2 SMNVEV, per germline (reference sequence). CDR3: CASSLSSGTGTYEQYF. The CDR3 DNA reads as TGTGCCAGCAGTTTATCGTCCGGGACAGGAACCTACGAGCAGTACTTC.

The V gene is TRBV9, the J gene TRBJ2-2; maybe TRBD2 (6 bases). The CDR3 sequence is 15 residues long. Germline values: CDR1 SGDLS, CDR2 YYNGEE. The V and J ends lost 2 bases and 5 bases respectively, with 13 bases between them. DNA of the CDR3: TGTGCCAGCAGCGTCGGGACTCCCGCTACCGGGGAGCTGTTTTTT. It yields the protein CASSVGTPATGELFF.

CDR3: CASSPFDRNTEAFF. The CDR3 DNA follows: TGTGCCAGCAGTCCGTTCGACAGGAACACTGAAGCTTTCTTT. The J gene is TRBJ1-1, the V gene TRBV28; D is perhaps TRBD1 (5 bases). The germline CDR1 and CDR2 sequences are MDHEN and SYDVKM. The CDR3 contains 14 residues. The V end lost 5 bases, the J end lost 1 base, and 11 bases lay between the germline ends. Variable domain in full (rest from reference TRBV28 and TRBJ1-1): DVKVTQSSRYLVKRTGEKVFLECVQDMDHENMFWYRQDPGLGLRLIYFSYDVKMKEKGDIPEGYSVSREKKERFSLILESASTNQTSMYLCASSPFDRNTEAFFGQGTRLTVV.

The chain joins TRBV28 to TRBJ2-3; 7 nucleotides match TRBD2. CDR1 and CDR2 (germline): MDHEN, SYDVKM. The CDR3 consists of 15 residues. V lost 2 bases and J lost 0; bases outside the gene matches: 2. For the CDR3, the DNA is TGTGCCAGCAGTTTACGGCGGGGGAGCACAGATACGCAGTATTTT. It yields the protein CASSLRRGSTDTQYF.

The chain recombines TRBV5-1 with TRBJ1-2; 10 bases line up with TRBD1. The CDR3 consists of 15 residues. V shed 1 base and J 6 bases; nucleotides not matched to a gene: 6. Germline values: CDR1 SGHRS, CDR2 YFSETQ. The CDR3 bases are TGCGCCAGCAGCTTGTACGCCGGGACAGGGGATGGCTACACCTTC. It specifies CASSLYAGTGDGYTF.

This chain joins TRBV5-6 and TRBJ2-1; TRBD2 matches 11 bases. The CDR3 has 16 residues. V shed 4 bases, J shed 3 bases, and the junction held 6 bases outside the gene matches. Germline V lookup: CDR1 SGHDT, CDR2 YYEEEE. The CDR3, as DNA: TGTGCCAGCAGCAGGGGGACTAGCGGCCTCTACAATGAGCAGTTCTTC. This codes for CASSRGTSGLYNEQFF.

This clone is a singleton in its sample. The rearrangement links TRBV4-3 to TRBJ2-3; 11 bases align to TRBD2. Germline CDR1 LGHNA, CDR2 YSLEER. This CDR3 region has 14 residues. V lost 8 bases and J lost 4; bases outside the gene matches: 5. The CDR3 spells CASGSGLAADTQYF. The CDR3 bases are TGCGCCAGCGGATCGGGACTAGCGGCAGATACGCAGTATTTT.

This rearrangement joins TRBV10-3 to TRBJ2-1; 9 positions match TRBD1. The germline CDR1 and CDR2 sequences are ENHRY and SYGVKD. This CDR3 spans 12 amino acids. The junction had 3 bases not matched to a gene; V was cut back by 6 bases and J by 9 bases. DNA for the CDR3: TGTGCCATCAGAGGGACAGGGACTGAGCAGTTCTTC. Translating gives CAIRGTGTEQFF.

The chain uses TRBV6-5 and TRBJ1-2; TRBD1 aligns across 7 bases. The CDR3 has 15 residues. The germline V gene encodes CDR1 MNHEY and CDR2 SVGAGI. Trimming took 1 base from V and 6 from J; bases not matched to a gene: 8. The DNA for the CDR3 is TGTGCCAGCAGTTACTACAGGGGAGATAGAAATGGCTACACCTTC. Protein sequence: CASSYYRGDRNGYTF.

V is TRBV5-4 and J is TRBJ2-1; 8 bases align to TRBD2. Germline V CDR1 and CDR2: SGHNT, YYREEE (reference sequence). The CDR3 runs 14 residues. The J segment lost 3 bases and the V segment lost 4 bases, leaving 3 bases of the junction unmatched. The chain's CDR3 is CASSAGTSYNEQFF. The DNA for the CDR3 is TGTGCCAGCAGCGCCGGGACTAGCTACAATGAGCAGTTCTTC.